The clone carrying this T cell receptor (beta chain) was found a few times. The antigen is unknown. This specimen comes from a study of T cell responses to AZD1222 COVID-19 vaccine. Study-level points and caveats: Vaccine-associated CD4 TCRs ranged over spike, dominating at 160-218 and 743-854. Clonal diversity may have been underestimated in mostly white British donors. Unmutated variant regions are reportedly the target of nearly half of TCRs that are spike-specific.

Clones were read by immunoSEQ multiplex PCR, and TCRdb kept only the in-frame ones, dropping some. This sample has about 93,000 clones, with 80% to 90% found just once. V shed 5 bases, J shed 3 bases, and the junction held 4 bases outside the gene matches. CDR3 length equals 16 residues. In germline, CDR1 is MRHNA, CDR2 SNTAGT. The J gene is TRBJ2-2, the V gene TRBV6-4; 12 positions agree with TRBD1. The sequencing used peripheral blood, collected on day 0 of AZD1222 vaccination. This receptor was identified in an adult in good health. CDR3 coding DNA: TGTGCCAGCAGTTCCGGGACAGGGGGCCACACCGGGGAGCTGTTTTTT. Protein sequence: CASSSGTGGHTGELFF.